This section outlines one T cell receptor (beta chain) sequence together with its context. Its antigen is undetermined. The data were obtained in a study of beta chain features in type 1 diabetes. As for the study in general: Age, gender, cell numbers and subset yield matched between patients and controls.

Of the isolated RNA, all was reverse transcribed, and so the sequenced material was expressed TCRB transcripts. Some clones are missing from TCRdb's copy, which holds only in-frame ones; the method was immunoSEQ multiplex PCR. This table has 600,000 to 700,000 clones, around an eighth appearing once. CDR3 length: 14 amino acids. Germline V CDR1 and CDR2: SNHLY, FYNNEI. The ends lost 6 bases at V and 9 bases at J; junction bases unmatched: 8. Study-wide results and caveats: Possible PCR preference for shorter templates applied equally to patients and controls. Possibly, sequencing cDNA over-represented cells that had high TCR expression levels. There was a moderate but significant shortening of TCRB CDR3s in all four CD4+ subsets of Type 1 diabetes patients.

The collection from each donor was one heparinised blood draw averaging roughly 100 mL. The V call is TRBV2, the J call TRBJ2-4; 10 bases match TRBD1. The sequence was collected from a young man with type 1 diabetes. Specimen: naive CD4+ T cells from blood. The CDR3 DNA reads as TGTGCCAGCAGAGGGACAGGGGCTAAGGGCATTCAGTACTTC. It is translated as CASRGTGAKGIQYF. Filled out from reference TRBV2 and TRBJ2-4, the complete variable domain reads EPEVTQTPSHQVTQMGQEVILRCVPISNHLYFYWYRQILGQKVEFLVSFYNNEISEKSEIFDDQFSVERPDGSNFTLKIRSTKLEDSAMYFCASRGTGAKGIQYFGAGTRLSVL.